Sequencing of this T cell receptor beta chain was carried out in a study of siplizumab effects on memory and regulatory T cells. Regarding the study as a whole: There appeared to be greater diversity in naive T cells than in memory cells, and naive T cells seemed major contributors to the alloresponse. In the presence of siplizumab, alloreactive sequences traceable to unstimulated CD4+ memory cells were significantly reduced.

Regarding this clone: Its specificity is not known.

Germline V CDR1 and CDR2: MRHNA, SNTAGT. The CDR3 extends over 14 amino acids. Trimming cost V 4 bases and J 8 bases, with 15 bases left between them. TCRdb's table, derived via immunoSEQ multiplex PCR, lists solely in-frame clones and lacks some. The data show 90,000 to 120,000 clones, with about 91% seen just once and around 2.6% held by the top ten. The V and J genes are TRBV6-4 and TRBJ2-1, with D possibly being TRBD1 (5 bases). This receptor was taken from a human donor in good health. Some clones in this sample may be carry-over from other donors' samples. The sequenced material came from CD4+ T cells sorted from blood. The CDR3 reads CASSVRQGIDEQFF. The DNA of the CDR3 is TGTGCCAGCAGTGTACGGCAGGGCATAGATGAGCAGTTCTTC.